This entry lists 25 T cell receptor beta chains sequenced from one sample in a study of response to subunit inactivated influenza vaccine. TCRdb analysed the RT-PCR reads with MiXCR anew, one entry per CDR3 protein. Found here are about 620,000 distinct CDR3 sequences, around 11% of them singletons; the top ten hold 8% to 13%. The same data also went into a second study, on T cells expressing NK-cell markers. That publication notes: Making the TCR beta cDNA relied on 5'RACE template switching with UMIs.

Sequenced here: PBMCs from blood, sampled on the day of vaccination. The source of these receptors is a man over 45 who received an inactivated influenza vaccine.

This chain joins TRBV7-8 and TRBJ2-7, with 7 bases fitting TRBD2. The CDR3 extends over 14 amino acids. V was pared by 6 bases and J by 3 bases, with 8 bases of the junction left unmatched. Per germline, CDR1 SGHVS and CDR2 FQNEAQ. CDR3 DNA: TGTGCCAGCAGGGATGAGCGGGGAAACTACGAGCAGTACTTC. It is translated as CASRDERGNYEQYF. The full variable domain, completed using reference TRBV7-8 and TRBJ2-7, is GAGVSQSPRYKVAKRGQDVALRCDPISGHVSLFWYQQALGQGPEFLTYFQNEAQLDKSGLPSDRFFAERPEGSVSTLKIQRTQQEDSAVYLCASRDERGNYEQYFGPGTRLTVT.

The chain couples TRBV14 to TRBJ2-7, with D perhaps given as TRBD1 or TRBD2 (5 bases each). The CDR3 contains 17 residues. V gave up 0 bases and J gave up 1 base, with 16 bases separating them. Germline lookup yields CDR1 SGHDN and CDR2 FVKESK. The CDR3 coding sequence is TGTGCCAGCAGCCAAGAGGGACCTTGGATGATGTCCTACGAGCAGTACTTC. Its translation: CASSQEGPWMMSYEQYF.

In this sample, this clonotype turned up a few times. The chain carries TRBV20-1 and TRBJ1-5; 8 nucleotides align to TRBD1. This CDR3 is built from 15 residues. Germline trimming cut 6 bases from V and 0 bases from J; bases unmatched to any gene: 7. Germline CDR1 and CDR2: DFQATT and SNEGSKA (reference sequence). The CDR3 region is CSAVGTGGSNQPQHF. As DNA, the CDR3 is TGCAGTGCCGTAGGGACAGGAGGTAGCAATCAGCCCCAGCATTTT.

This clonotype was recorded at least ten times. This chain connects TRBV20-1 to TRBJ2-7; perhaps TRBD1 as D (6 bases). V was shortened by 4 bases and J by 7 bases, with 11 bases between the two germline ends. Germline V gives CDR1 DFQATT, CDR2 SNEGSKA (reference sequence). This CDR3 spans 11 amino acids. CDR3 in amino acids: CSAKPGVEQYF. The CDR3 DNA follows: TGCAGTGCTAAACCAGGGGTAGAGCAGTACTTC.

The chain carries TRBV20-1 and TRBJ2-7; no definite D call. The CDR3 runs 12 residues. The germline V gene has CDR1 DFQATT and CDR2 SNEGSKA (reference sequence). Trimming took 6 bases from V and 2 from J, leaving 11 bases between them. The CDR3 spells CSALPDPYEQYF. For the CDR3, the DNA is TGCAGTGCCCTCCCCGACCCCTACGAGCAGTACTTC.

This clonotype was seen repeatedly, ten times or more. The CDR3 spells CASSLEWRLNSYNEQFF. The CDR3 DNA reads TGTGCCAGCAGCTTAGAATGGCGGTTAAACTCCTACAATGAGCAGTTCTTC. This chain connects TRBV11-1 to TRBJ2-1; no firm D call. This CDR3 comprises 17 residues. Deletions cut 1 base from V and 0 bases from J, with 13 bases between. From germline, CDR1 is SGHAT and CDR2 FQDESV (reference sequence).

This rearrangement joins TRBV10-3 to TRBJ2-7; possibly TRBD2 for D (7 bases). V lost 6 bases and J lost 1, with 19 bases in between. This CDR3 has 16 residues. Germline lookup yields CDR1 ENHRY and CDR2 SYGVKD. Here the CDR3 reads CAIRAEGGKGSYEQYF. CDR3 bases: TGTGCCATCAGAGCCGAGGGGGGGAAAGGGTCCTACGAGCAGTACTTC.

The chain combines TRBV27 with TRBJ2-1, with D tentatively TRBD2 (6 bases). Per germline, CDR1 MNHEY and CDR2 SMNVEV (reference sequence). The CDR3 runs 12 residues. The V end lost 3 bases, the J end lost 15 bases, and 15 bases lay between the germline ends. The CDR3 DNA reads TGTGCCAGCAGTTTCATGCGGGGCGATCTGTTCTTC. Its translation is CASSFMRGDLFF.

The chain combines TRBV21-1 with TRBJ1-2; the DNA was not used to check the table's D call, TRBD1. TRBV21-1 is flagged as a pseudogene. This CDR3 contains 16 residues. CDR3 in DNA: TGTGCCAGCAGCACCCGGGACAGGGGGCGCGTCTATGGCTACACCTTC. This sequence encodes CASSTRDRGRVYGYTF.

This clonotype was seen a handful of times. This chain links TRBV10-2 with TRBJ1-4, with D uncertain. This CDR3 is 11 amino acids long. The germline V gene encodes CDR1 WSHSY and CDR2 SAAADI. Trimming removed 5 bases at V and 5 bases at J, with 3 bases between. DNA of the CDR3: TGCGCCAGCAGTATAAATGAAAAACTGTTTTTT. Residues: CASSINEKLFF.

The chain carries TRBV5-1 and TRBJ2-7; the D gene could be TRBD1 or TRBD2 (5 bases each). Looked up from germline, CDR1 is SGHRS and CDR2 is YFSETQ. The CDR3 has 14 amino acids. Deletions cut 4 bases from V and 5 bases from J, with 16 bases between. CDR3 loop: CASSRDPGNNEQYF. DNA for the CDR3: TGCGCCAGCAGCAGGGACCCCGGGAACAACGAGCAGTACTTC.

V usage is TRBV6-6 and J usage is TRBJ2-2; D could derive from TRBD1 or TRBD2 (5 bases each). The V end was cut by 8 bases, the J end by 6 bases, with 13 bases between. The CDR3 has 13 amino acids. Germline V gene lookup returns CDR1 MNHNY and CDR2 SVGAGI (reference sequence). The CDR3: CASGTDSPGELFF. The CDR3 coding sequence is TGTGCCAGCGGGACGGATAGCCCCGGGGAGCTGTTTTTT.

Remarks on this clonotype: Possible read error: a much larger clone is one base away. The rearrangement joins TRBV7-9 to TRBJ1-3, with D perhaps matching TRBD1 (6 bases). CDR1 and CDR2 (germline): SEHNR, FQNEAQ (reference sequence). This CDR3 contains 14 residues. The V gene lost 1 base and the J gene lost 4 bases, with 8 bases spanning the gap. DNA for the CDR3: TGTGCCAGCAGCTTAGGGACAGCCGGAAACACCATATATTTT. It specifies CASSLGTAGNTIYF.

This clonotype was observed a handful of times. The chain combines TRBV12-3 or TRBV12-4 with TRBJ2-7; D call uncertain. V lost 5 bases and J lost 3, with 17 bases in between. The CDR3 sequence is 15 residues long. Written as DNA, the CDR3 is TGTGCCAGCAGTCCCGGGCCCCGACTGGGCTACGAGCAGTACTTC. Translating gives CASSPGPRLGYEQYF.

The chain is built from TRBV19 and TRBJ2-1, with D possibly matching TRBD2 (5 bases). Trimming removed 5 bases at V and 16 bases at J, with 18 bases between. Germline CDR1 and CDR2: LNHDA and SQIVND (reference sequence). The CDR3 totals 12 residues. DNA for the CDR3: TGTGCCAGTAGTCCACGCCATGGGAGTTCTTTCTTC. The encoded protein is CASSPRHGSSFF. Full variable domain (rest looked up from reference TRBV19 and TRBJ2-1): DGGITQSPKYLFRKEGQNVTLSCEQNLNHDAMYWYRQDPGQGLRLIYYSQIVNDFQKGDIAEGYSVSREKKESFPLTVTSAQKNPTAFYLCASSPRHGSSFFGPGTRLTVL.

The chain uses TRBV6-5 and TRBJ2-5; D remains ambiguous. Trimming took 2 bases from V and 0 from J, leaving 10 bases between them. CDR1 and CDR2 from the germline V gene are MNHEY and SVGAGI. This CDR3 region has 15 residues. The DNA of the CDR3 is TGTGCCAGCAGTTACCAGCCCCTATACCAAGAGACCCAGTACTTC. Amino acids: CASSYQPLYQETQYF.

This clonotype appeared a few times. The chain has TRBV6-5 and TRBJ2-7, with a possible D match to TRBD2 (6 bases). V lost 2 bases and J 4 bases, leaving 15 bases between the germline ends. CDR1 is MNHEY, CDR2 SVGAGI, per germline. The CDR3 runs to 15 residues. CDR3 nucleotides: TGTGCCAGCAGTTACCTTGGGGCGGCGGGGTACGAGCAGTACTTC. This codes for CASSYLGAAGYEQYF.

The genes are TRBV7-2 and TRBJ2-7; TRBD2 matches at 9 bases. The CDR3 is 16 residues long. Trimming at V came to 0 bases and at J to 7 bases, leaving 10 bases not matched to a gene. Germline V CDR1 and CDR2: SGHTA, FQGNSA. CDR3 DNA sequence: TGTGCCAGCAGCTTAGCAGGACTAGCGACCCCGGGAGAGCAGTACTTC. Its protein product is CASSLAGLATPGEQYF. Together with reference TRBV7-2 and TRBJ2-7, the CDR3 gives the full variable domain: GAGVSQSPSNKVTEKGKDVELRCDPISGHTALYWYRQSLGQGLEFLIYFQGNSAPDKSGLPSDRFSAERTGGSVSTLTIQRTQQEDSAVYLCASSLAGLATPGEQYFGPGTRLTVT.

The chain is built from TRBV7-9 and TRBJ1-4; D gene ambiguous. Trimming removed 1 base at V and 0 bases at J, with 9 bases between. The CDR3 length is 16 residues. Germline assignment: CDR1 SEHNR and CDR2 FQNEAQ (reference sequence). The CDR3 spells CASSLGTLSTNEKLFF. CDR3 nucleotide sequence: TGTGCCAGCAGCTTAGGCACCCTTTCAACTAATGAAAAACTGTTTTTT.

The CDR3 nucleotides are TGTGCCAGCCAGGAAGTAGGGACTAGCGGGAGTCCCCACGAGCAGTACTTC. The encoded protein is CASQEVGTSGSPHEQYF. The chain recombines TRBV7-3 with TRBJ2-7; the match to TRBD2 covers 14 bases. Germline V gives CDR1 SGHTA, CDR2 FQGTGA. Trimming took 8 bases from V and 5 from J; bases not matched to a gene: 14. The CDR3 is 17 residues long.

The chain joins TRBV13 to TRBJ2-3; the D is unclear. CDR1 and CDR2 from the germline V gene are PRHDT and FYEKMQ (reference sequence). This CDR3 contains 17 residues. V lost 5 bases and J lost 2, with 20 bases in between. In nucleotides, the CDR3 is TGTGCCAGCAGCCTCCTAATGGCACCAACGAACACAGATACGCAGTATTTT. Encoded protein: CASSLLMAPTNTDTQYF.

The rearrangement joins TRBV29-1 to TRBJ2-1; the match to TRBD2 covers 11 bases. Germline loops: CDR1 SQVTM, CDR2 ANQGSEA. The CDR3 is 14 residues long. The junction had 6 bases not matched to a gene; V was cut back by 7 bases and J by 4 bases. The CDR3 DNA is TGCAGCGGTAGCGGGGGGGCCTGGTACAATGAGCAGTTCTTC. Translating it yields CSGSGGAWYNEQFF.

The J gene is TRBJ2-5, the V gene TRBV28; D remains unclear. This CDR3 has 13 amino acids. V shed 8 bases and J shed 7 bases, with 17 bases lying between them. CDR1 is MDHEN and CDR2 is SYDVKM in the germline V gene. The CDR3 loop is CASRQIPKGTQYF. For the CDR3, the DNA is TGTGCCAGCCGTCAAATCCCGAAGGGGACCCAGTACTTC.

This clonotype was counted only a few times. In DNA, the CDR3 is TGTGCCAGCAGTTTTTCCGTGGCGGGAGGAAACTACGAGCAGTACTTC. Protein: CASSFSVAGGNYEQYF. This chain connects TRBV6-5 to TRBJ2-7; 8 bases line up with TRBD2. This CDR3 has 16 residues. Germline loops: CDR1 MNHEY, CDR2 SVGAGI. V trimming: 4 bases; J trimming: 3 bases; junction bases outside the gene matches: 11.

This clonotype was seen more than once but under ten times. V is TRBV28 and J is TRBJ2-5, with 8 positions matching TRBD1. Germline V gene data show CDR1 as MDHEN and CDR2 as SYDVKM. This CDR3 has 13 residues. V lost 3 bases to trimming and J lost 5 bases; unmatched junction nucleotides: 2. Here the CDR3 DNA reads TGTGCCAGCAGTTTGACAGGGGCGGAGACCCAGTACTTC. Its translation: CASSLTGAETQYF.